This T cell receptor (beta chain) was found in a study of T cells in Graves' hyperthyroidism and ophthalmopathy. A few counts support this clonotype. Its antigen is as yet unknown. The CDR3 regions of TCR beta were amplified from RNA transcripts. RT-PCR in the first round (using the HTBI primer set) targeted the TCR CDR3. TCRdb re-called the multiplex PCR reads with MiXCR, one entry per CDR3 protein. This sample has approximately 740,000 distinct CDR3 sequences, with about 15% found just once. Germline-derived CDR1 and CDR2 are MGHRA and YSYEKL. The V gene lost 3 bases and the J gene lost 0 bases, with 17 bases spanning the gap. The CDR3 runs 17 residues. Study-level points and caveats: Blood also carried most thyroid clonotypes expanded above 0.001.

The chain recombines TRBV4-1 with TRBJ1-2; D ambiguous. The sequencing input was blood. This TCR was recovered from a woman in her late teens or twenties with Graves' hyperthyroidism. CDR3 in amino acids: CASSHPVGGITNYGYTF. CDR3 DNA: TGCGCCAGCAGCCACCCCGTTGGAGGGATCACTAACTATGGCTACACCTTC.